These 15 T cell receptor beta chains came from one sample sequenced in a study of T-cell reconstitution after alpha-beta-depleted transplantation in children. Unique molecular identifiers were used to barcode this TCRbeta library. MiXCR, run by TCRdb on the PCR reads, gives a single entry per CDR3 protein. The sample lists approximately 150,000 distinct CDR3 sequences; 8.8% were seen once. The input for sequencing was PBMCs, mostly from graft donor cells, taken 180 days after TCRalphabeta/CD19-depleted stem cell transplant. These TCRs come from a female patient aged 2 to 10 who had a stem cell transplant for congenital amegakaryocytic thrombocytopenia, so the T cells may come from the graft donor.

This clonotype has ten or more counts. The chain links TRBV12-3 or TRBV12-4 to TRBJ1-4; D may be TRBD1 (6 bases). The CDR3 loop spans 13 amino acids. Trimming took off 6 bases at V and 10 bases at J, with 15 bases between the two ends. The CDR3, as DNA: TGTGCCAGCAGCGCCCCAAGGGGGGGAAAACTGTTTTTT. Protein sequence: CASSAPRGGKLFF.

This clonotype has a count of ten or more. V is TRBV5-1 and J is TRBJ2-3; 7 bases map to TRBD2. V gave up 7 bases and J gave up 6 bases; unmatched junction bases: 8. The germline V gene encodes CDR1 SGHRS and CDR2 YFSETQ. The CDR3 is 13 amino acids. The CDR3 nucleotides read TGCGCCAGCCACTCAGCGGGAATGGATACGCAGTATTTT. This encodes CASHSAGMDTQYF.

Comment on this clonotype: A much larger clone lies a single base off, so this may be a read error. This chain links TRBV29-1 with TRBJ2-6, with no clear D. With 3 bases removed from V and 0 bases from J, the gap between germline ends came to 9 bases. CDR1 is SQVTM and CDR2 is ANQGSEA in the germline V gene. CDR3 length equals 15 residues. The CDR3 nucleotides read TGCAGCGTTGACGGGCCCGCCTCTGGGGCCAACGTCCTGACTTTC. This codes for CSVDGPASGANVLTF. The full variable domain, with the rest looked up from reference TRBV29-1 and TRBJ2-6, is SAVISQKPSRDICQRGTSLTIQCQVDSQVTMMFWYRQQPGQSLTLIATANQGSEATYESGFVIDKFPISRPNLTFSTLTVSNMSPEDSSIYLCSVDGPASGANVLTFGAGSRLTVL.

This clonotype was observed a handful of times. The V gene is TRBV20-1, the J gene TRBJ1-2; D unresolved. The V end lost 5 bases, the J end lost 4 bases, and 8 bases lay between the germline ends. Germline loops: CDR1 DFQATT, CDR2 SNEGSKA (reference sequence). CDR3 length: 11 residues. The CDR3 protein is CSAGEGYGYTF. The CDR3 DNA sequence: TGCAGTGCTGGCGAGGGCTATGGCTACACCTTC.

This clonotype was recorded many times. The rearrangement joins TRBV28 to TRBJ1-4; D unresolved. Trimming stripped 6 bases from V and 7 bases from J, with 9 bases between. The CDR3 length is 12 residues. Per the germline V gene, CDR1 is MDHEN and CDR2 is SYDVKM. The CDR3 DNA reads TGTGCCAGCAGACCACACCCTGAAAAACTGTTTTTT. It is translated as CASRPHPEKLFF. The full variable domain, completed using reference TRBV28 and TRBJ1-4, is DVKVTQSSRYLVKRTGEKVFLECVQDMDHENMFWYRQDPGLGLRLIYFSYDVKMKEKGDIPEGYSVSREKKERFSLILESASTNQTSMYLCASRPHPEKLFFGSGTQLSVL.

Many counts were recorded for this clonotype. CDR3 in amino acids: CASRPPLAGYNEQFF. CDR3 bases: TGTGCCAGCAGGCCCCCACTAGCAGGATACAATGAGCAGTTCTTC. The V call is TRBV6-5, the J call TRBJ2-1, with a possible D match to TRBD2 (6 bases). V gave up 6 bases and J gave up 4 bases, with 16 bases separating them. The germline CDR1 and CDR2 sequences are MNHEY and SVGAGI. This CDR3 contains 15 residues.

This clonotype was counted between two and nine times. V usage is TRBV27 and J usage is TRBJ2-3, with TRBD1 matching 8 bases. Trimming cost V 7 bases and J 4 bases; bases outside gene matches: 4. The CDR3 totals 13 residues. In germline, CDR1 is MNHEY, CDR2 SMNVEV (reference sequence). The CDR3 nucleotides are TGTGCCAGCACCTGGACAGGGTCAGATACGCAGTATTTT. Its translation is CASTWTGSDTQYF.

This clonotype was detected a few times. V is TRBV4-2 and J is TRBJ2-1, with D perhaps TRBD2 (7 bases). The CDR3 spans 19 residues. Trimming left V 4 bases short and J 1 base short, with 23 bases between. The V gene's germline CDR1 is LGHNA and CDR2 YNFKEQ. The CDR3 DNA reads TGTGCCAGCAGCCCCGCAAAGGGGGGGAGGAAGGGGTCCTACAATGAGCAGTTCTTC. Translation gives CASSPAKGGRKGSYNEQFF.

The chain uses TRBV12-3 or TRBV12-4 and TRBJ2-5, with 15 bases fitting TRBD2. The CDR3 totals 17 residues. Losses at the gene ends were 5 bases for V and 1 base for J; bases not matched to a gene: 5. The CDR3 DNA reads as TGTGCCAGCAGTCTGGGACTAGCGGGAGGAAGCCAAGAGACCCAGTACTTC. It specifies CASSLGLAGGSQETQYF.

This clonotype has at least ten counts. The V call is TRBV28, the J call TRBJ2-5; 9 bases match TRBD1. The V gene end was trimmed by 5 bases and the J gene end by 2 bases; junction bases not matched to a gene: 3. This CDR3 region has 14 residues. Germline assignment: CDR1 MDHEN and CDR2 SYDVKM. Written as DNA, the CDR3 is TGTGCCAGCAGTCCCGACAGGGGGCAAGAGACCCAGTACTTC. This codes for CASSPDRGQETQYF.

This clonotype was counted at least ten times. The rearrangement uses TRBV7-8 and TRBJ2-4, with no clear D. The CDR3 extends over 12 amino acids. The germline gives CDR1 SGHVS, CDR2 FQNEAQ. V gave up 2 bases and J gave up 14 bases, with 13 bases separating them. This CDR3 reads CASSLTPGLKYF. Here the CDR3 DNA reads TGTGCCAGCAGCTTAACACCTGGATTAAAGTACTTC.

Ten or more counts support this clonotype. The chain uses TRBV5-6 and TRBJ2-5, with D tentatively TRBD1 or TRBD2 (7 bases each). V was trimmed by 6 bases and J by 3 bases, leaving 21 bases between them. This CDR3 has 16 amino acids. Germline values: CDR1 SGHDT, CDR2 YYEEEE. The CDR3 loop is CASNLRGGLSKETQYF. The CDR3 DNA reads as TGTGCCAGCAACCTCAGGGGGGGCCTAAGTAAAGAGACCCAGTACTTC. Using reference TRBV5-6 and TRBJ2-5 for the parts outside the CDR3, the full variable domain is DAGVTQSPTHLIKTRGQQVTLRCSPKSGHDTVSWYQQALGQGPQFIFQYYEEEERQRGNFPDRFSGHQFPNYSSELNVNALLLGDSALYLCASNLRGGLSKETQYFGPGTRLLVL.

This clonotype was counted at least ten times. The J gene is TRBJ1-3, the V gene TRBV11-2; D is possibly TRBD1 (5 bases). V was trimmed by 5 bases and J by 0 bases, leaving 17 bases between them. The germline gives CDR1 SGHAT, CDR2 FQNNGV. The CDR3 runs to 17 residues. The CDR3 coding sequence is TGTGCCAGCAGCCGACGGGTTATGGGGGACTCTGGAAACACCATATATTTT. This gives the protein CASSRRVMGDSGNTIYF.

For this clonotype: The junction differs from germline at one of its ends, possibly a read error. The chain links TRBV11-2 to TRBJ2-3, with 8 bases that match TRBD2. The CDR3 totals 17 residues. Germline V gene lookup returns CDR1 SGHAT and CDR2 FQNNGV. The CDR3 DNA is TGTGCCAGCAGCTTAATGTCCCTGCGGGGGGCCACAGATACGCACTATTTT. Translation gives CASSLMSLRGATDTHYF.

Concerning this clonotype: A much larger clonotype is one base distant, so this may be a read error. The chain carries TRBV5-1 and TRBJ2-3, with 13 bases that match TRBD2. The length of the CDR3 is 17 residues. Germline V gene data show CDR1 as SGHRS and CDR2 as YFSETQ. The CDR3 loop is CASSSARTSGSRDTQYF. DNA of the CDR3: TGCGCCAGCAGCTCGGCAAGGACTAGCGGGAGCAGAGATACGCAGTATTTT.